This TCR beta chain originates from a study of OX40 agonist ivuxolimab in advanced cancers. Describing the broader study: Ivuxolimab was a fully human IgG2 agonistic monoclonal antibody targeting the costimulatory receptor OX40 (CD134). The paper reports the monotherapy dose-escalation portion (N of about 50 patients) of the phase I ivuxolimab trial. Three dose-escalation patients achieved partial responses, one with hepatocellular carcinoma and two with cutaneous melanoma. The dose-escalation cohort was 82.7% male with a mean age of 60 years, ranging from roughly 23 to 80. Among the 50 to 55 dose-escalation patients, about 20 had hepatocellular carcinoma, roughly 15 melanoma, 9 renal cell carcinoma and 9 head and neck cancer. The purpose of peripheral TCRbeta sequencing was to test whether ivuxolimab changed TCR sequence diversity and led to clonal T-cell expansion. Prior anti-PD-1, anti-PD-L1 or anti-CTLA-4 therapy was permitted, and checkpoint inhibitors had been received by about two fifths of dose-escalation patients. Intravenous ivuxolimab was administered to patients every 2 weeks at six dose levels: 0.01, 0.1, 0.3, 1.5, 3 and 10 mg/kg.

Patients with autoimmune disease history or receiving systemic immunosuppression were excluded from the trial. Peripheral blood for TCR sequencing was collected from all dose cohorts at baseline, on cycle 4 day 1, and on cycle 7 day 1. Samples came from an open-label, multicenter, first-in-human phase I dose-escalation trial of ivuxolimab. Adults with locally advanced or metastatic melanoma, renal cell carcinoma, hepatocellular carcinoma or head and neck squamous cell carcinoma were enrolled in the trial. Before TCR sequencing, CD4+ and CD8+ T cells were separately sorted from peripheral blood. Comment on this clone: Its antigen target is currently unknown. Within one base of it there is no much larger clone, and no base qualities were kept.

CDR1 and CDR2 are read off the germline V gene as SGHAT and FQNNGV. There are 12 amino acids in the CDR3, from cysteine to phenylalanine inclusive. Only CDR3 DNA is held: 36 bases, read in frame from base 1. Cut back by 2 bases and 15 bases, the V and J ends lie 13 bases apart. To sequence the TCRbeta CDR3 region, genomic DNA was isolated from the sorted cells. The immunoSEQ Assay was used for sequencing of TCRbeta CDR3 regions. Sourced from immuneACCESS, this table was stored by TCRdb with only in-frame sequences that have V and J called. A share of the clones is absent; for the studies checked, an unresolved V gene accounts for under half, and the remainder has no known explanation. Across this sample there are about 69,000 clones, with about three quarters seen only once. Of the sample, over 2% falls within the top ten clones. The investigation overall reported the following: After ivuxolimab, more expanded clones were found on average in CD8+ T cells than in CD4+ T cells. At doses of 0.1 to 3.0 mg/kg, clonal expansion of both CD4+ and CD8+ T cells in blood was seen between baseline and week 6. Low levels of normalized T-cell clonal expansion were also seen in some nonresponding patients. Which antigens the clonally expanded peripheral T cells were specific for was not determined. In the 0.1-3.0 mg/kg groups, partial responders had among the lowest normalized peripheral clonal expansion, particularly in CD8+ T cells.

The sequence derives from an adult with an advanced solid tumor such as melanoma, head and neck, liver or kidney cancer. Sequenced here: CD4+ or CD8+ T cells sorted from blood, sampled in a trial of the OX40 agonist ivuxolimab. The chain employs TRBV11-2 and TRBJ2-2; the D gene is not confidently resolved. Read as DNA, the sequence is TGTGCCAGCAGCTTACCACGACTCGGGTTGTTTTTT. Its protein is CASSLPRLGLFF.